This T cell receptor beta chain was captured by sequencing in a study of T-cell reconstitution after alpha-beta-depleted transplantation in children. This clonotype was picked up many times. This CDR3 has 14 amino acids. The V end was cut by 2 bases, the J end by 2 bases, with 8 bases between. Preparation of the TCRbeta library was carried out with unique molecular identifiers. From the PCR reads, TCRdb called clonotypes with MiXCR, one entry per CDR3 protein. The sample includes more than 550,000 distinct CDR3 sequences, 10% seen only once; the top ten take about 4%. The sequence was collected from a human donor who donated a stem cell graft to a child with acute myeloid leukemia. The chain joins TRBV12-3 or TRBV12-4 to TRBJ2-3; unclear D gene. The starting material was PBMCs from the stem cell graft donor, obtained from the stem cell graft. The CDR3 here is CASSLPRPTDTQYF. The CDR3 coding sequence is TGTGCCAGCAGTTTACCTAGGCCCACAGATACGCAGTATTTT.